What follows describes a single TCR beta chain. The data stem from a study of cytomegalovirus exposure and HLA in healthy donors. The germline V gene encodes CDR1 SQVTM and CDR2 ANQGSEA. V dropped 6 bases and J dropped 2 bases, with 11 bases sitting between them. The CDR3 consists of 12 residues. Amplification used 60 Vbeta primers and 13 Jbeta primers. The table came from immunoSEQ multiplex PCR; TCRdb's copy has only in-frame clones and leaves some out. The sample holds roughly 100,000 clones, approximately 80% seen once. The sample consisted of PBMCs. The sequence was obtained from a male donor in good health and CMV-seropositive. The chain uses TRBV29-1 and TRBJ2-7; possibly TRBD1 for D (5 bases). DNA for the CDR3: TGCAGCGTACCTAAGGGGCCCTACGAGCAGTACTTC. Encoded protein: CSVPKGPYEQYF.